The clone carrying this T cell receptor beta chain has a count of ten or more. TCRdb ran MiXCR on the RT-PCR reads and lists one entry per CDR3 protein. The data hold fewer than 800,000 distinct CDR3 sequences, with around 14% observed a single time. V dropped 3 bases and J dropped 9; count of bases not matched to a gene: 5. This CDR3 contains 13 residues. Source material: memory CD4+ T cells from blood. This TCR was recovered from a female donor in good health, serving as a healthy control. V gene TRBV12-3 or TRBV12-4 combines with J gene TRBJ1-1; 9 nucleotides line up with TRBD1. Written as DNA, the CDR3 is TGTGCCAGCAGTTTGGGGACAGGGTATCAAGCTTTCTTT. Protein: CASSLGTGYQAFF.